This T cell receptor beta chain was sequenced during a study of blood T cell repertoires in COVID-19. As for the study in general: From T cells, B-cell-depleted T cells, or PBMCs came the material, which was cDNA or gDNA.

The data were produced by immunoSEQ multiplex PCR, yet TCRdb's version contains in-frame clones alone and is incomplete. This table has around 70,000 clones, 75% to 90% appearing once. V shed 4 bases, J shed 2 bases, and the junction held 7 bases outside the gene matches. Germline V CDR1 and CDR2: GTSNPN, SVGIG (reference sequence). The CDR3 is made up of 16 amino acids. The receptor was isolated from a man aged 65 to 85 who had recovered from COVID-19. The rearrangement uses TRBV30 and TRBJ2-6; TRBD2 agrees at 8 bases. The sequenced sample consisted of peripheral blood. The CDR3 region has the DNA TGTGCCTGGAACGGGGGGGTGATAGCTGGGGCCAACGTCCTGACTTTC. This codes for CAWNGGVIAGANVLTF. The whole variable domain, remainder taken from reference TRBV30 and TRBJ2-6, is SQTIHQWPATLVQPVGSPLSLECTVEGTSNPNLYWYRQAAGRGLQLLFYSVGIGQISSEVPQNLSASRPQDRQFILSSKKLLLSDSGFYLCAWNGGVIAGANVLTFGAGSRLTVL.